One sample yielded the 22 T cell receptor beta chains listed below, sequenced in a study of identical twins (dated by TCRdb to about 2016). To prepare the library, 5' RACE was applied. Sequencing used an Illumina HiSeq 2000. The public sequencing data were trimmed at Q25 with fastp and processed into clonotypes with MiXCR by TCRdb, which kept only in-frame beta chains. Records with the same CDR3 protein are collapsed into one entry carrying the most frequent genes and DNA. The sample table shows more than 650,000 distinct CDR3 sequences, and roughly 6% are seen once. The ten top clones hold around 1.7% of the sample. The source material was naive T cells sorted from blood. Reading the label with the study, this specimen's cell subset or site is: cells isolated with a human naive T-cell isolation kit. The receptor set was obtained from a man aged 18 to 35 in good health.

Ten or more counts support this clonotype. The rearrangement uses TRBV12-3 or TRBV12-4 and TRBJ2-3, with 8 bases lining up with TRBD2. With V trimmed by 6 bases and J by 8 bases, 16 bases remained unmatched. The CDR3 length is 16 residues. In DNA, the CDR3 is TGTGCCAGCAGCCTCTTTAGCGGGGATAGTGCCGGTACGCAGTATTTT. Protein sequence: CASSLFSGDSAGTQYF.

This chain joins TRBV27 and TRBJ1-1; 7 bases map to TRBD1. V lost 5 bases to trimming and J lost 0 bases; unmatched junction nucleotides: 12. Germline lookup yields CDR1 MNHEY and CDR2 SMNVEV (reference sequence). The CDR3 runs to 17 residues. This CDR3 is CASSGGRFDRVNTEAFF. Here the CDR3 DNA reads TGTGCCAGCAGTGGGGGGCGGTTCGACAGGGTGAACACTGAAGCTTTCTTT.

This clonotype occurred many times. This chain uses TRBV24-1 with TRBJ2-7, with 11 bases aligning to TRBD2. Germline CDR1 is KGHDR and CDR2 is SFDVKD. CDR3 length: 15 residues. Germline trimming cut 7 bases from V and 2 bases from J; bases unmatched to any gene: 6. The CDR3 loop is CATSVLAGGTYEQYF. CDR3 nucleotides: TGTGCCACCAGCGTGCTAGCGGGAGGTACCTACGAGCAGTACTTC.

This clonotype was seen at least ten times. The CDR3 is CASSLFASGTYNEQFF. The CDR3 coding sequence is TGTGCCAGCAGCTTGTTCGCCAGCGGGACCTACAATGAGCAGTTCTTC. This chain joins TRBV5-6 and TRBJ2-1; 7 nucleotides line up with TRBD2. CDR1 is SGHDT, CDR2 YYEEEE, per germline. CDR3 size: 16 residues. The V gene end was trimmed by 1 base and the J gene end by 2 bases; junction bases not matched to a gene: 6.

This rearrangement joins TRBV6-2 or TRBV6-3 to TRBJ1-5; no definite D call. The CDR3 consists of 14 residues. CDR1 and CDR2 (germline): MNHEY, SVGEGT. Trimming stripped 6 bases from V and 1 base from J, with 10 bases between. The CDR3 DNA sequence: TGTGCCAGCAGCTCCGACTGGAGCAATCAGCCCCAGCATTTT. This translates into CASSSDWSNQPQHF.

The chain has TRBV6-2 or TRBV6-3 and TRBJ1-4; 11 bases map to TRBD1. The CDR3 runs to 14 residues. V lost 6 bases to trimming and J lost 7 bases; unmatched junction nucleotides: 4. In germline, CDR1 is MNHEY, CDR2 SVGEGT. Here the CDR3 reads CASREDRGPEKLFF. The CDR3 region has the DNA TGTGCCAGCAGGGAGGACAGGGGGCCTGAAAAACTGTTTTTT.

The chain carries TRBV5-1 and TRBJ2-2, with D perhaps TRBD1 or TRBD2 (5 bases each). This CDR3 has 15 residues. Trimming removed 4 bases from V and 1 base from J, with 11 bases in between. The germline gives CDR1 SGHRS, CDR2 YFSETQ. CDR3: CASSGRDGNTGELFF. DNA for the CDR3: TGCGCCAGCAGCGGCCGGGACGGGAACACCGGGGAGCTGTTTTTT.

V is TRBV4-2 and J is TRBJ1-4; TRBD1 aligns across 9 bases. Germline V gives CDR1 LGHNA, CDR2 YNFKEQ. V gave up 7 bases and J gave up 8 bases; unmatched junction bases: 11. There are 15 residues in the CDR3. The CDR3 DNA reads as TGTGCCAGCACTCAACCGGGACAGGGTGGGGAAAAACTGTTTTTT. It yields the protein CASTQPGQGGEKLFF.

This clonotype was seen repeatedly, ten times or more. The V call is TRBV28, the J call TRBJ1-3; D possibly corresponds to TRBD1 (6 bases). The V end was cut by 6 bases, the J end by 0 bases, with 12 bases between. The CDR3 length is 15 residues. The V gene's germline CDR1 is MDHEN and CDR2 SYDVKM. CDR3 nucleotide sequence: TGTGCCAGCAGGGTGACAGGCGTCTCTGGAAACACCATATATTTT. Its protein product is CASRVTGVSGNTIYF.

This clonotype was observed many times. This chain uses TRBV6-5 with TRBJ2-1; no definite D call. Germline V gene sequence: CDR1 MNHEY, CDR2 SVGAGI. This CDR3 is built from 15 residues. Trimming pared 0 bases from V and 5 bases from J, leaving 11 bases between. CDR3 DNA sequence: TGTGCCAGCAGTTACTCCCCTCTACTGAACAATGAGCAGTTCTTC. Its protein product is CASSYSPLLNNEQFF.

The rearrangement links TRBV12-3 or TRBV12-4 to TRBJ2-1, with a tentative D call TRBD2 (5 bases). There are 15 residues in the CDR3. V dropped 8 bases and J dropped 7 bases, with 21 bases sitting between them. CDR3 loop: CASHGEGDFLNEQFF. Here the CDR3 DNA reads TGTGCCAGCCATGGTGAGGGAGACTTCTTAAATGAGCAGTTCTTC.

This clonotype was counted many times. The rearrangement joins TRBV28 to TRBJ2-2, with 7 bases aligning to TRBD1. The germline V gene encodes CDR1 MDHEN and CDR2 SYDVKM. V was pared by 0 bases and J by 1 base, with 2 bases of the junction left unmatched. This CDR3 is 16 amino acids long. CDR3 coding DNA: TGTGCCAGCAGTTTATGGGACAGGATGAACACCGGGGAGCTGTTTTTT. Its protein product is CASSLWDRMNTGELFF.

This clonotype has at least ten counts. This chain joins TRBV12-3 or TRBV12-4 and TRBJ2-3; TRBD2 agrees at 9 bases. The CDR3 spans 16 residues. V trimming: 6 bases; J trimming: 4 bases; junction bases outside the gene matches: 11. CDR3 DNA sequence: TGTGCCAGCAGGGGTAGCGCGGGAGGGCCCCCAGATACGCAGTATTTT. As protein: CASRGSAGGPPDTQYF.

This clonotype was observed at least ten times. This CDR3 is CATGRGRTGELFF. The DNA of the CDR3 is TGTGCCACGGGCAGGGGGCGAACCGGGGAGCTGTTTTTT. This chain connects TRBV24-1 to TRBJ2-2, with 8 nucleotides matching TRBD1. J was trimmed by 5 bases and V by 10 bases; bases with no gene match: 5. From germline, CDR1 is KGHDR and CDR2 SFDVKD. The CDR3 is 13 amino acids.

The V gene is TRBV18, the J gene TRBJ2-1, with D tentatively TRBD2 (6 bases). The CDR3 sequence is 16 residues long. V gave up 3 bases and J gave up 0 bases, with 12 bases separating them. The V gene's germline CDR1 is KGHSH and CDR2 LQKENI. This CDR3 is CASSPLGGYSYNEQFF. The CDR3 DNA reads as TGTGCCAGCTCACCCCTCGGGGGTTACTCCTACAATGAGCAGTTCTTC.

The V call is TRBV5-1, the J call TRBJ1-4, with unresolved D. The V gene lost 0 bases and the J gene lost 6 bases, with 12 bases spanning the gap. CDR1 is SGHRS, CDR2 YFSETQ, per germline. CDR3 length: 15 residues. CDR3 sequence: CASSLAARVDEKLFF. CDR3 coding DNA: TGCGCCAGCAGCTTGGCCGCTAGGGTGGATGAAAAACTGTTTTTT. Together with reference TRBV5-1 and TRBJ1-4, the CDR3 gives the full variable domain: KAGVTQTPRYLIKTRGQQVTLSCSPISGHRSVSWYQQTPGQGLQFLFEYFSETQRNKGNFPGRFSGRQFSNSRSEMNVSTLELGDSALYLCASSLAARVDEKLFFGSGTQLSVL.

This clonotype was seen ten or more times. The rearrangement joins TRBV7-2 to TRBJ2-1, with TRBD2 matching over 14 bases. With 3 bases clipped from V and 7 bases from J, the junction kept 5 bases outside the gene matches. Germline values: CDR1 SGHTA, CDR2 FQGNSA. CDR3 size: 16 residues. CDR3 DNA sequence: TGTGCCAGCAGCTTTGGACTAGCGGGAGGCGGGAATGAGCAGTTCTTC. This sequence encodes CASSFGLAGGGNEQFF. Full variable domain (remainder filled in from reference TRBV7-2 and TRBJ2-1): GAGVSQSPSNKVTEKGKDVELRCDPISGHTALYWYRQSLGQGLEFLIYFQGNSAPDKSGLPSDRFSAERTGGSVSTLTIQRTQQEDSAVYLCASSFGLAGGGNEQFFGPGTRLTVL.

This clonotype was recorded a few times. This chain joins TRBV11-2 and TRBJ2-5; TRBD2 aligns across 8 bases. The CDR3 has 14 residues. V was clipped by 0 bases and J by 4 bases; unmatched bases: 1. Germline V gene sequence: CDR1 SGHAT, CDR2 FQNNGV. In DNA form, the CDR3 reads TGTGCCAGCAGCTTAGACGGGAGGGGAGAGACCCAGTACTTC. This gives the protein CASSLDGRGETQYF.

The table lists this clonotype with many counts. This rearrangement joins TRBV5-1 to TRBJ2-7; 13 positions match TRBD2. Germline V gene data show CDR1 as SGHRS and CDR2 as YFSETQ. The CDR3 loop spans 14 amino acids. J gave up 5 bases and V 4 bases, and 3 bases lay outside the gene matches. CDR3 DNA sequence: TGCGCCAGCAGCCTAGGACTAGCGGGAGACGAGCAGTACGTC. The encoded protein is CASSLGLAGDEQYV.

The V call is TRBV19, the J call TRBJ2-7, with unresolved D. The CDR3 sequence is 16 residues long. V lost 1 base to trimming and J lost 6 bases, with 19 bases between them. Per the germline V gene, CDR1 is LNHDA and CDR2 is SQIVND (reference sequence). In nucleotides, the CDR3 is TGTGCCAGTAGTATAGCCCCGAGACGGGCTAACAGCGAGCAGTACTTC. Its protein is CASSIAPRRANSEQYF.

The V call is TRBV5-1, the J call TRBJ2-5; 13 positions match TRBD2. In germline, CDR1 is SGHRS, CDR2 YFSETQ. The trim removed 0 bases at V and 3 bases at J, leaving 5 bases unmatched. The CDR3 runs 17 residues. In nucleotides, the CDR3 is TGCGCCAGCAGCTTGGGGCGAGGGACTAGCGGGAAAGAGACCCAGTACTTC. Translating gives CASSLGRGTSGKETQYF. Based on the CDR3 plus reference TRBV5-1 and TRBJ2-5, the full variable domain is KAGVTQTPRYLIKTRGQQVTLSCSPISGHRSVSWYQQTPGQGLQFLFEYFSETQRNKGNFPGRFSGRQFSNSRSEMNVSTLELGDSALYLCASSLGRGTSGKETQYFGPGTRLLVL.

This clonotype was detected many times. V is TRBV5-6 and J is TRBJ2-7; D gene ambiguous. V lost 1 base to trimming and J lost 3 bases, with 8 bases between them. The CDR3 is made up of 13 amino acids. Germline lookup yields CDR1 SGHDT and CDR2 YYEEEE. The CDR3 DNA sequence: TGTGCCAGCAGCTTGAACGCGATCTACGAGCAGTACGTC. Translated, it gives CASSLNAIYEQYV.